This is a list of T cell receptor beta chains from one sample in a study of blood T cell repertoires in COVID-19. Produced via immunoSEQ multiplex PCR; TCRdb's table is partial and in-frame only. In the table there are approximately 200,000 clones, over 75% of which are singletons. The sequencing input was PBMCs or T cells enriched from blood (not recorded which). Receptors originate from a man in his forties or fifties who had recovered from COVID-19. Both conserved end residues are part of each CDR3. A D gene is named only where the DNA matches it firmly. Some rows have no size entry. The others give once, few or many, or a class for an expanded clone.

size,V,D,J,CDR3,DNA
NA,TRBV6-5,TRBD1,TRBJ2-7,CASSYLQGLYEQYF,TGTGCCAGCAGTTACTTACAGGGGCTCTACGAGCAGTACTTC
NA,TRBV7-9,NA,TRBJ2-1,CASSWAGNNEQFF,TGTGCCAGCAGCTGGGCGGGGAACAATGAGCAGTTCTTC
NA,TRBV7-9,NA,TRBJ2-3,CASSFRRGSTDTQYF,TGTGCCAGCAGCTTTCGGAGGGGTAGCACAGATACGCAGTATTTT
NA,TRBV6-5,TRBD1,TRBJ2-7,CASTPPGGHHYEQYF,TGTGCCAGCACCCCGCCAGGGGGACACCACTACGAGCAGTACTTC
NA,TRBV29-1,TRBD1,TRBJ1-2,CSVQGQMNYGYTF,TGCAGCGTTCAGGGACAGATGAACTATGGCTACACCTTC
many,TRBV5-8,NA,TRBJ1-2,CASSFWTEANYGYTF,TGTGCCAGCAGCTTTTGGACAGAGGCTAACTATGGCTACACCTTC
NA,TRBV27,NA,TRBJ2-1,CASSLGRTYNEQFF,TGTGCCAGCAGTTTGGGGAGAACCTACAATGAGCAGTTCTTC
once,TRBV9,TRBD1,TRBJ2-2,CASSRRQGVDGELFF,TGTGCCAGCAGTAGACGGCAGGGGGTGGACGGGGAGCTGTTTTTT
NA,TRBV7-2,NA,TRBJ2-1,CASSLVRGSDLMFF,TGTGCCAGCAGCTTAGTCCGAGGTTCCGACCTAATGTTCTTC
NA,TRBV5-4,NA,TRBJ2-7,CASSLGGGMPSYEQYF,TGTGCCAGCAGCTTGGGCGGGGGCATGCCCTCCTACGAGCAGTACTTC
NA,TRBV29-1,NA,TRBJ2-1,CSAQTGAAYNEQFF,TGCAGCGCCCAGACAGGCGCAGCCTACAATGAGCAGTTCTTC